The 10 T cell receptor beta chains reported below all come from one sample, sequenced in a study of technical replicates of blood from a few donors. Repertoires were generated with immunoSEQ multiplex PCR, while TCRdb's copy carries only in-frame clones and drops some. The table includes tens of thousands of clones, 93% detected once. Sequencing was done on a sample of T cells isolated from PBMCs. The receptor source for this set is a human donor in good health.

The chain is built from TRBV4-1 and TRBJ1-1; weak D call: TRBD1 (6 bases). In germline, CDR1 is MGHRA, CDR2 YSYEKL. This CDR3 region has 14 residues. V shed 0 bases and J shed 8 bases, with 13 bases lying between them. CDR3 loop: CASSQDLGGGEAFF. The CDR3 DNA reads as TGCGCCAGCAGCCAAGATCTGGGGGGGGGCGAAGCTTTCTTT.

The chain has TRBV7-9 and TRBJ1-2; 7 positions match TRBD1. V gave up 7 bases and J gave up 4 bases; unmatched junction bases: 12. Per germline, CDR1 SEHNR and CDR2 FQNEAQ (reference sequence). This CDR3 spans 15 amino acids. The CDR3 sequence is CASNEQGYYSYGYTF. The CDR3 DNA is TGTGCCAGCAACGAACAGGGGTATTACAGCTATGGCTACACCTTC.

The rearrangement joins TRBV11-2 to TRBJ2-7; TRBD1 matches 9 bases. V was clipped by 5 bases and J by 4 bases; unmatched bases: 6. Germline loops: CDR1 SGHAT, CDR2 FQNNGV. This CDR3 comprises 14 residues. CDR3 in DNA: TGTGCCAGCAGCCCCAGGGACAGGGTTTACGAGCAGTACTTC. Residues: CASSPRDRVYEQYF. The full variable domain, with the rest looked up from reference TRBV11-2 and TRBJ2-7, is EAGVAQSPRYKIIEKRQSVAFWCNPISGHATLYWYQQILGQGPKLLIQFQNNGVVDDSQLPKDRFSAERLKGVDSTLKIQPAKLEDSAVYLCASSPRDRVYEQYFGPGTRLTVT.

The chain is built from TRBV5-1 and TRBJ1-6, with a tentative D call TRBD1 (5 bases). V was clipped by 0 bases and J by 1 base, with 11 bases between them. Germline values: CDR1 SGHRS, CDR2 YFSETQ. This CDR3 contains 17 residues. The CDR3 here is CASSLAVGGSYNSPLHF. CDR3 nucleotides: TGCGCCAGCAGCTTGGCCGTGGGGGGATCCTATAATTCACCCCTCCACTTT.

The J gene is TRBJ2-7, the V gene TRBV6-5; a possible D gene is TRBD2 (5 bases). V was clipped by 7 bases and J by 0 bases, with 16 bases between them. The CDR3 consists of 15 residues. Germline CDR1 is MNHEY and CDR2 is SVGAGI. CDR3 sequence reads: CASTVLVPSSYEQYF. The CDR3 DNA sequence: TGTGCCAGCACCGTACTAGTTCCCAGCTCCTACGAGCAGTACTTC.

CDR3 sequence reads: CASSSVRGGTYEQYF. The CDR3 bases are TGTGCCAGCAGTTCGGTCAGGGGAGGGACCTACGAGCAGTACTTC. V is TRBV6-5 and J is TRBJ2-5; D may be TRBD2 (7 bases). The last part of the DNA fits TRBJ2-7 better; the J call may be wrong. This CDR3 region has 15 residues. The V gene's germline CDR1 is MNHEY and CDR2 SVGAGI.

The genes are TRBV4-1 and TRBJ2-7, with a weak D call TRBD1 (6 bases). In germline, CDR1 is MGHRA, CDR2 YSYEKL. With 1 base removed from V and 3 bases from J, the gap between germline ends came to 10 bases. The CDR3 has 14 residues. CDR3 in amino acids: CASSQVGTLYEQYF. CDR3 DNA: TGCGCCAGCAGCCAAGTCGGGACACTCTACGAGCAGTACTTC.

The V call is TRBV5-1, the J call TRBJ2-7; a possible D gene is TRBD1 (8 bases). CDR3 length equals 14 residues. Germline CDR1 is SGHRS and CDR2 is YFSETQ. Trimming stripped 2 bases from V and 5 bases from J, with 14 bases between. The CDR3 is CASSFGQGGDEQYF. DNA of the CDR3: TGCGCCAGCAGCTTTGGACAGGGAGGGGACGAGCAGTACTTC.

The chain has TRBV18 and TRBJ2-7, with 7 bases identical to TRBD2. CDR1 and CDR2 (germline): KGHSH, LQKENI. The CDR3 contains 13 residues. The V and J ends lost 2 bases and 5 bases, in that order; junction bases with no gene match: 3. The CDR3 nucleotides are TGTGCCAGCTCACCATCACGGGGGGACGAGCAGTACTTC. Its translation: CASSPSRGDEQYF. Looking up the rest from reference TRBV18 and TRBJ2-7 gives the full variable domain: NAGVMQNPRHLVRRRGQEARLRCSPMKGHSHVYWYRQLPEEGLKFMVYLQKENIIDESGMPKERFSAEFPKEGPSILRIQQVVRGDSAAYFCASSPSRGDEQYFGPGTRLTVT.

CDR3 sequence reads: CASIIGTGGSRGYTF. Here the CDR3 DNA reads TGTGCCAGCATTATCGGGACAGGGGGCTCGCGTGGCTACACCTTC. The chain is built from TRBV6-1 and TRBJ1-2; 12 bases map to TRBD1. Germline V lookup: CDR1 MNHNS, CDR2 SASEGT. V lost 7 bases, J lost 7 bases, and 10 bases stayed unmatched. The CDR3 has 15 residues.